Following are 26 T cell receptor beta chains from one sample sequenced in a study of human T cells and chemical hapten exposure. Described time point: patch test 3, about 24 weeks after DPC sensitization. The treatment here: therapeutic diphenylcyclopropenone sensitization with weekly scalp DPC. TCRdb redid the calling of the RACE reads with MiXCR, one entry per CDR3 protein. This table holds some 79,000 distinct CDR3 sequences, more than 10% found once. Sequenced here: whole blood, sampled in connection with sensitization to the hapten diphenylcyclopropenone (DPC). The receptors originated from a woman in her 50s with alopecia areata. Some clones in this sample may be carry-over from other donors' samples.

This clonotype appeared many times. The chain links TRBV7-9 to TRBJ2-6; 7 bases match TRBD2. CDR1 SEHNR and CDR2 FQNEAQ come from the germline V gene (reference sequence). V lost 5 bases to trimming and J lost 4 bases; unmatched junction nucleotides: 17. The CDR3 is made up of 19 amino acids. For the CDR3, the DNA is TGTGCCAGCAGCCTGGAAAGGGAGGGATCGACCTTCGGGGCCAACGTCCTGACTTTC. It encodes CASSLEREGSTFGANVLTF.

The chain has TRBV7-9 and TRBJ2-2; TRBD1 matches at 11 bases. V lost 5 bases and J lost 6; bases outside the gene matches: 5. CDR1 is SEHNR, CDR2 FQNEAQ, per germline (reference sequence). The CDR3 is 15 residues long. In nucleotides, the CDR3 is TGTGCCAGCAGCGCCGGACAGGGGGCTGCCGGGGAGCTGTTTTTT. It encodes CASSAGQGAAGELFF.

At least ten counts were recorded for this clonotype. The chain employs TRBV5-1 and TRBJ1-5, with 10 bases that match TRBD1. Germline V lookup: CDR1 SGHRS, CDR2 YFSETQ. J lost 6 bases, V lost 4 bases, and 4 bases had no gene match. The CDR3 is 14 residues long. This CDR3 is CASSPRQGAQPQHF. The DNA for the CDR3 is TGCGCCAGCAGCCCACGACAGGGGGCTCAGCCCCAGCATTTT.

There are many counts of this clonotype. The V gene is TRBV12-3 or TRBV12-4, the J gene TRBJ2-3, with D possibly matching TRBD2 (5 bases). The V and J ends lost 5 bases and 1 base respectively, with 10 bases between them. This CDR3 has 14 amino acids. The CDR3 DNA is TGTGCCAGCAGTGCTAGCCACGGCACAGATACGCAGTATTTT. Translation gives CASSASHGTDTQYF.

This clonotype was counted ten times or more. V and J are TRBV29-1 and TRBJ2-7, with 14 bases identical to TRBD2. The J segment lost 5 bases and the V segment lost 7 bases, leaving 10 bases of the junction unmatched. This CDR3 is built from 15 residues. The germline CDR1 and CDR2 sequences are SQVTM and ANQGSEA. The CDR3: CSATGTSGSVHEQYF. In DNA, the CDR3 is TGCAGCGCCACGGGGACTAGCGGGAGTGTACACGAGCAGTACTTC.

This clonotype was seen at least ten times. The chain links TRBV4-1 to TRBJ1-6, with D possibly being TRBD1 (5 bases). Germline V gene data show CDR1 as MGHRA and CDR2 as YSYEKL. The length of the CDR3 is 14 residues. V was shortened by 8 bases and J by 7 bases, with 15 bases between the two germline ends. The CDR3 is CASQGEGLNSPLHF. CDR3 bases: TGCGCCAGCCAAGGGGAGGGTTTGAATTCACCCCTCCACTTT.

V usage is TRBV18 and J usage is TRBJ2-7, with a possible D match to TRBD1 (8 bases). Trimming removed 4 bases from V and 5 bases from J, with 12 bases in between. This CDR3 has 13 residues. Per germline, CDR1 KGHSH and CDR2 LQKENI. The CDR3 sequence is CASSRTGRDEQYF. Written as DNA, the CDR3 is TGTGCCAGCTCACGGACAGGGAGGGACGAGCAGTACTTC.

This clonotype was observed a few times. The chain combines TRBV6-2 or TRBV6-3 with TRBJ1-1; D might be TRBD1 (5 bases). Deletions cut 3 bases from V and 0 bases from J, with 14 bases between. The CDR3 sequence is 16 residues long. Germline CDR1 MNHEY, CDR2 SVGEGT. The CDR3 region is CASSYTGVDMNTEAFF. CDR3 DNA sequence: TGTGCCAGCAGTTATACGGGGGTCGACATGAACACTGAAGCTTTCTTT.

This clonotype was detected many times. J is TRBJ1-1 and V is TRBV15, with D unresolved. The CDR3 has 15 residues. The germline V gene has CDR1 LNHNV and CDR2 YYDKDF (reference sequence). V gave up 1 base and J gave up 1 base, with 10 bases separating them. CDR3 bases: TGTGCCACCAGCAGAGTAAAACAGCCGAACACTGAAGCTTTCTTT. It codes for CATSRVKQPNTEAFF.

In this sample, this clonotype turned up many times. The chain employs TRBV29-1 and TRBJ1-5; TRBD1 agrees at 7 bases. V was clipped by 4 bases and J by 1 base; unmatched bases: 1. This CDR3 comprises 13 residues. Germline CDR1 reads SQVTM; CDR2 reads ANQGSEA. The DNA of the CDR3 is TGCAGCGTTGTGGACAGGAGCAATCAGCCCCAGCATTTT. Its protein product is CSVVDRSNQPQHF.

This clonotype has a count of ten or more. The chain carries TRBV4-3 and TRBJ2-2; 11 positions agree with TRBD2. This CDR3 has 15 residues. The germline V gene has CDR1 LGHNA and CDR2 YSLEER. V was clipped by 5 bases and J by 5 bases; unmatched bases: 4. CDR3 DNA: TGCGCCAGCAGCTCCTTAGCGGGAGGGACCGGGGAGCTGTTTTTT. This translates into CASSSLAGGTGELFF.

The CDR3 reads CASSLERRSGTQYF. The CDR3 DNA sequence: TGTGCCAGCTCACTAGAGCGGAGGTCGGGGACCCAGTACTTC. J is TRBJ2-5 and V is TRBV18; possibly TRBD2 for D (5 bases). V was clipped by 4 bases and J by 7 bases, with 16 bases between them. The CDR3 is 14 amino acids. Looked up from germline, CDR1 is KGHSH and CDR2 is LQKENI. Drawing the rest from reference TRBV18 and TRBJ2-5, the complete variable domain is NAGVMQNPRHLVRRRGQEARLRCSPMKGHSHVYWYRQLPEEGLKFMVYLQKENIIDESGMPKERFSAEFPKEGPSILRIQQVVRGDSAAYFCASSLERRSGTQYFGPGTRLLVL.

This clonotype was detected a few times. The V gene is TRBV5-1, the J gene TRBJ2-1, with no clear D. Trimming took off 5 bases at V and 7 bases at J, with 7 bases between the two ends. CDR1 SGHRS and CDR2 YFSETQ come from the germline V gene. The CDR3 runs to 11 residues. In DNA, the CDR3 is TGCGCCAGCAGGGTGTGGAATGAGCAGTTCTTC. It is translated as CASRVWNEQFF.

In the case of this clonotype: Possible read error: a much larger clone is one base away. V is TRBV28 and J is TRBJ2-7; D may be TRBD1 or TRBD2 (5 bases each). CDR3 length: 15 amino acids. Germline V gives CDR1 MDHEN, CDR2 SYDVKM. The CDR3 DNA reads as TGTGCCAGAAGTTTACCGGGACGGGCAATTTACGAGCAGTACTTC. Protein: CARSLPGRAIYEQYF.

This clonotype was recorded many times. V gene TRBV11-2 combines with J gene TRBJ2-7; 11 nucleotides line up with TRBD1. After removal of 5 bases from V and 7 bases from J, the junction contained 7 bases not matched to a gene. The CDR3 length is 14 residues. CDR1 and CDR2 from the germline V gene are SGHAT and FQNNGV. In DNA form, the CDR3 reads TGTGCCAGCAGCCTAGGGACAGGGGGTAAAGAGCAGTACTTC. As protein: CASSLGTGGKEQYF.

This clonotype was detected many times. The CDR3 sequence: CASTHGVEQPQHF. The CDR3, as DNA: TGTGCCAGCACCCACGGTGTGGAACAGCCCCAGCATTTT. The chain couples TRBV2 to TRBJ1-5; unclear D gene. From germline, CDR1 is SNHLY and CDR2 FYNNEI. The ends were cut back, 7 bases at V and 7 bases at J, with 14 bases in the middle. The CDR3 totals 13 residues.

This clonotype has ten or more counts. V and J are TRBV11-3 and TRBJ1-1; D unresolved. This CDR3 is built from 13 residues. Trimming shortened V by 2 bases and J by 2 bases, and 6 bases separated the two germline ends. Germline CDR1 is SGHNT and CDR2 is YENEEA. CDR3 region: CASSLFPNTEAFF. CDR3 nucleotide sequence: TGTGCCAGCAGCTTATTCCCAAACACTGAAGCTTTCTTT.

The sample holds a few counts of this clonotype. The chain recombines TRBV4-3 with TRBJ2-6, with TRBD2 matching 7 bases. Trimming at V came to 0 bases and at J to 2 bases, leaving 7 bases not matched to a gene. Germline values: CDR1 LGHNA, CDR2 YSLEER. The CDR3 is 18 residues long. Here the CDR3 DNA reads TGCGCCAGCAGCCAAGATCGGGGGGTTTTGACTGGGGCCAACGTCCTGACTTTC. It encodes CASSQDRGVLTGANVLTF.

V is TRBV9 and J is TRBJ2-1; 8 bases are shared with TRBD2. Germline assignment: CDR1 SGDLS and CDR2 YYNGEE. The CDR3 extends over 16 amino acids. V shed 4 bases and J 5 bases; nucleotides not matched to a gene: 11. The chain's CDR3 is CASSLRTSWSNNEQFF. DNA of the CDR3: TGTGCCAGCAGCCTCCGGACTAGCTGGAGTAACAATGAGCAGTTCTTC.

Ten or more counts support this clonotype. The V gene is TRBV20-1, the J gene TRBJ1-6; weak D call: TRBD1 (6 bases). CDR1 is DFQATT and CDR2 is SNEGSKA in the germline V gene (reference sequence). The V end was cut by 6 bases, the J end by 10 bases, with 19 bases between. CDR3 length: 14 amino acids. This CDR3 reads CSAPRGGGQSPLHF. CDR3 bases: TGCAGTGCGCCCAGAGGGGGGGGGCAATCACCCCTCCACTTT.

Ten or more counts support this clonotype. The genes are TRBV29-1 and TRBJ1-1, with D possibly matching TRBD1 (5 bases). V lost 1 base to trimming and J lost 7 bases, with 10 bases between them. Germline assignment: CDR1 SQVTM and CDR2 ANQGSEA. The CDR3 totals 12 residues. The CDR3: CSVEGRQSEAFF. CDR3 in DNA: TGCAGCGTTGAAGGGCGACAGAGTGAAGCTTTCTTT.

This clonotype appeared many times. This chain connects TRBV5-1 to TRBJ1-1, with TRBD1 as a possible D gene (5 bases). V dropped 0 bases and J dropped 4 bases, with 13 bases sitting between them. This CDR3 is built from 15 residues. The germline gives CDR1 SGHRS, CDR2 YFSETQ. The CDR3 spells CASSLDGSRGTEAFF. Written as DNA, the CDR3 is TGCGCCAGCAGCTTGGATGGCTCGAGGGGCACTGAAGCTTTCTTT.

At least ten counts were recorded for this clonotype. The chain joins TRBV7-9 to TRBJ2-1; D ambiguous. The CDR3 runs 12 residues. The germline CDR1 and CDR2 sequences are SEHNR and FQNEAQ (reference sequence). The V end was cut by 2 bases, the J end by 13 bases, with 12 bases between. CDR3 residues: CASSLHFTVQFF. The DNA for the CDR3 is TGTGCCAGCAGCTTACATTTCACCGTACAGTTCTTC. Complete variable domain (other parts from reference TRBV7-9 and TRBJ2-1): DTGVSQNPRHKITKRGQNVTFRCDPISEHNRLYWYRQTLGQGPEFLTYFQNEAQLEKSRLLSDRFSAERPKGSFSTLEIQRTEQGDSAMYLCASSLHFTVQFFGPGTRLTVL.

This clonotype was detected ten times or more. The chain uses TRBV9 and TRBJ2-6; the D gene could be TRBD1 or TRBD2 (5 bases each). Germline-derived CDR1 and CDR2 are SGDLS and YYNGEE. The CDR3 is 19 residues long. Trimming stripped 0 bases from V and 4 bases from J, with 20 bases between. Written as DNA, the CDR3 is TGTGCCAGCAGCGTAGGTGGTCCCGGACTCGGGACGGGGGCCAACGTCCTGACTTTC. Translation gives CASSVGGPGLGTGANVLTF.

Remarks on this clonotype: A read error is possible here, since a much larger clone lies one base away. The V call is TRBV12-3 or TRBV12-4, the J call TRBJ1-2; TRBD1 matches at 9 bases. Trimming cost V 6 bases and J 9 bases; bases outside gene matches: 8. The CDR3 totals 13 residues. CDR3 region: CASSSGTGTCYTF. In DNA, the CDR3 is TGTGCCAGCAGCTCCGGGACAGGGACATGCTACACCTTC.

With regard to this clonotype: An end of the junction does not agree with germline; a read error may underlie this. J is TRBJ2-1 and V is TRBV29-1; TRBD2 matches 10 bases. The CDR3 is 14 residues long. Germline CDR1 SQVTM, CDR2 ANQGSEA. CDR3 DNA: TGCAGCGTGGAAGCGGGAGGGGTCTACAATGAGCAGTTCTTC. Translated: CSVEAGGVYNEQFF.